This record looks at one TCR beta chain sequence and its context. Measured with immunoSEQ multiplex PCR; TCRdb has only the in-frame clones, and not every one. The sample includes more than 250,000 clones, almost 85% of them seen just once. Germline CDR1 SGHNT, CDR2 YYREEE (reference sequence). CDR3 length equals 15 residues. The V gene lost 3 bases and the J gene lost 0 bases, with 12 bases spanning the gap. This sample was included in a study of blood T cell repertoires in COVID-19. This TCR derives from a middle-aged man with active or convalescent COVID-19. This chain links TRBV5-4 with TRBJ1-1, with D tentatively TRBD1 (5 bases). Sequencing was carried out using peripheral blood. CDR3: CASSSYGHLNTEAFF. Written as DNA, the CDR3 is TGTGCCAGCAGCTCCTACGGACACTTGAACACTGAAGCTTTCTTT.